Listed below are T cell receptor beta chains from one sample, sequenced in a study of patients and donors after allogeneic stem cell transplantation. TCRdb ran MiXCR on the RT-PCR reads and lists one entry per CDR3 protein. In the table there are approximately 170,000 distinct CDR3 sequences, around 30% of which are singletons. Sample: blood, either unsorted or a sorted T cell fraction (not recorded which). These receptors were taken from a human donor who was either an allogeneic HSCT recipient or a stem cell or donor lymphocyte infusion donor (not recorded which). It is not recorded whose cells these are; they may come from a transplant donor. CDR3s include the opening cysteine and the closing phenylalanine or tryptophan. A D gene is named only where the DNA matches it firmly.

TRBV7-8	TRBJ2-1	.	CASSLAGGRDEQFF
TRBV6-1	TRBJ1-2	.	CASSVAYYGYTF
TRBV5-1	TRBJ1-4	.	CASSLGGDDNEKLFF
TRBV29-1	TRBJ2-3	.	CSVEGGATDTQYF
TRBV24-1	TRBJ2-2	.	CATSDTNEPNTGELFF
TRBV20-1	TRBJ1-6	.	CSARDPRGQTYNSPLHF
TRBV5-1	TRBJ1-1	.	CASSLQDTNQANTEAFF
TRBV12-3/TRBV12-4	TRBJ1-1	.	CASRTQGRVQAFF
TRBV7-8	TRBJ1-6	.	CASSFSDSPLHF
TRBV12-3/TRBV12-4	TRBJ2-5	.	CASWRYPLQETQYF
TRBV5-1	TRBJ1-1	TRBD1	CASSLVPTGLGGTEAFF
TRBV5-1	TRBJ1-2	.	CASSLGSGDGYTF
TRBV6-5	TRBJ2-1	TRBD1	CASSYTTGGSYNEQFF
TRBV7-9	TRBJ1-1	.	CASSSNQGGGSTEAFF
TRBV2	TRBJ2-1	.	CASSEALRDSEQFF
TRBV12-3/TRBV12-4	TRBJ2-7	.	CASSSLESTYEQYF
TRBV6-5	TRBJ2-3	.	CATSLVHTQYF
TRBV7-2	TRBJ2-1	.	CASSLGVTSYNEQFF
TRBV11-2	TRBJ2-1	TRBD2	CASSPTSGLAGEGEQFF
TRBV12-3/TRBV12-4	TRBJ2-5	.	CASTSRGGGETQYF
TRBV6-1	TRBJ1-4	.	CASSEGHTTNEKLFF
TRBV12-3/TRBV12-4	TRBJ1-5	TRBD1	CASNPTGSAQPQHF
TRBV20-1	TRBJ1-2	.	CSARPKTEFNYYGYTF
TRBV5-1	TRBJ1-2	TRBD1	CASSRDRDGGYTF
TRBV12-3/TRBV12-4	TRBJ1-6	TRBD1	CASSLGDRAYNSPLHF
TRBV20-1	TRBJ2-7	TRBD1	CSAPSRGPGQGRYEQYF
TRBV6-5	TRBJ1-2	.	CASSHGTPPAINYGYTF
TRBV3-1	TRBJ2-7	TRBD1	CASSYRGQVEQYF
TRBV5-6	TRBJ2-1	.	CANSLATEQFF
TRBV10-3	TRBJ1-5	TRBD1	CAISGTGQGGNQPQHF
TRBV24-1	TRBJ1-1	.	CATSDGSGGEAFF
TRBV7-2	TRBJ2-1	.	CASSLIAHYNEQFF
TRBV12-3/TRBV12-4	TRBJ1-5	.	CASSEQDHSNQPQHF
TRBV6-2/TRBV6-3	TRBJ2-1	TRBD1	CASSLQGRTSSYNEQFF
TRBV6-1	TRBJ1-2	.	CASSELGTLNYGYTF
TRBV7-7	TRBJ2-3	TRBD2	CASSPGTSHFTDTQYF
TRBV7-6	TRBJ2-5	.	CASSISVLETQYF
TRBV5-1	TRBJ1-1	TRBD1	CASSLDRGNTEAFF
TRBV29-1	TRBJ2-6	.	CSVQGGSGANVLTF
TRBV20-1	TRBJ1-5	TRBD1	CSAPRGNNQPQHF
TRBV24-1	TRBJ1-2	TRBD1	CATRWTGIYYGYTF
TRBV20-1	TRBJ2-7	TRBD2	CSARGTSGINEQYF